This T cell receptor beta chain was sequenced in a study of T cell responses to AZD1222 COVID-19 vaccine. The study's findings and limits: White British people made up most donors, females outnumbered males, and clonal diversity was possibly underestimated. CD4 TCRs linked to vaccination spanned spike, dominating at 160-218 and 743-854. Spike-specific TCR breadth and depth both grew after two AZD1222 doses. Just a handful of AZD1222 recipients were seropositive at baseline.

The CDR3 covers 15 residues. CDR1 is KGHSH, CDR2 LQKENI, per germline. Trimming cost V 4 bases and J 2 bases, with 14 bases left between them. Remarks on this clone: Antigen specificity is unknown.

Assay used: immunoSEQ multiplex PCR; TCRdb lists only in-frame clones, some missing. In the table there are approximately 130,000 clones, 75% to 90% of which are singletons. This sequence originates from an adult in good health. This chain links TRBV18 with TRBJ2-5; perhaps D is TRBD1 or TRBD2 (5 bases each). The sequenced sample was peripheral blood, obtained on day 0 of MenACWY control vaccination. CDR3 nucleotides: TGTGCCAGCTCACTCCGCGAGGGGACGCAAGAGACCCAGTACTTC. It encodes CASSLREGTQETQYF.